Each of the 9 T cell receptor beta chains below was sequenced from the same sample in a study of blood T cell repertoires in COVID-19. TCRdb keeps only in-frame clones here, not all; method: immunoSEQ multiplex PCR. The sample yields 190,000 or so clones, around 90% seen once. Source material: PBMCs or T cells enriched from blood (not recorded which). The receptors derive from a woman in her twenties or thirties who had recovered from COVID-19.

This chain links TRBV18 with TRBJ1-5; D call uncertain. The germline CDR1 and CDR2 sequences are KGHSH and LQKENI. V shed 3 bases and J shed 4 bases, with 13 bases lying between them. The CDR3 is made up of 15 amino acids. DNA for the CDR3: TGTGCCAGCTCACCGACGGAGAGCAGAAATCAGCCCCAGCATTTT. It is translated as CASSPTESRNQPQHF.

This clone was found once. The gene calls are TRBV19 and TRBJ1-5, with D possibly matching TRBD1 (5 bases). In germline, CDR1 is LNHDA, CDR2 SQIVND (reference sequence). The CDR3 totals 15 residues. Trimming removed 8 bases at V and 5 bases at J, with 19 bases between. CDR3 bases: TGTGCCAGTGAAGGGCAAAGGGGTTCCTATCAGCCCCAGCATTTT. As protein: CASEGQRGSYQPQHF.

This clone showed up just once. The chain joins TRBV5-6 to TRBJ2-1, with 11 positions matching TRBD2. The germline gives CDR1 SGHDT, CDR2 YYEEEE. The CDR3 length is 16 residues. Trimming cost V 4 bases and J 3 bases; bases outside gene matches: 6. The CDR3 nucleotides are TGTGCCAGCAGCCAGGAAGGGACTAGCGGCTACAATGAGCAGTTCTTC. Encoded protein: CASSQEGTSGYNEQFF.

V and J are TRBV29-1 and TRBJ1-2; 7 bases fit TRBD1. The junction had 12 bases not matched to a gene; V was cut back by 3 bases and J by 2 bases. The CDR3 covers 16 residues. Germline V gene sequence: CDR1 SQVTM, CDR2 ANQGSEA. In DNA, the CDR3 is TGCAGCGTTGATGATATACAGGGGCCCTGGAACTATGGCTACACCTTC. Residues: CSVDDIQGPWNYGYTF.

The CDR3 region is CSVGLAQGKNEQFF. The DNA for the CDR3 is TGCAGCGTTGGACTCGCACAGGGGAAGAATGAGCAGTTCTTC. This chain connects TRBV29-1 to TRBJ2-1; the match to TRBD1 covers 7 bases. This CDR3 spans 14 amino acids. The germline V gene has CDR1 SQVTM and CDR2 ANQGSEA. With 4 bases clipped from V and 7 bases from J, the junction kept 10 bases outside the gene matches.

The chain is built from TRBV10-3 and TRBJ1-1; D uncertain. Germline CDR1 and CDR2: ENHRY and SYGVKD. The CDR3 sequence is 12 residues long. Trimming shortened V by 0 bases and J by 8 bases, and 7 bases separated the two germline ends. The CDR3 nucleotides read TGTGCCATCAGTGAGTCGAGAGCAGAAGCTTTCTTT. As protein: CAISESRAEAFF.

The chain couples TRBV7-3 to TRBJ1-2; D may be TRBD1 (5 bases). Germline assignment: CDR1 SGHTA and CDR2 FQGTGA. The CDR3 spans 14 residues. V lost 5 bases and J lost 8, with 18 bases in between. CDR3 region: CASSPSPGLGGYTF. CDR3 coding DNA: TGTGCCAGCAGCCCATCACCAGGGTTAGGAGGCTACACCTTC. The full variable domain, in which reference TRBV7-3 and TRBJ1-2 provide the parts outside the CDR3, is GAGVSQTPSNKVTEKGKYVELRCDPISGHTALYWYRQSLGQGPEFLIYFQGTGAADDSGLPNDRFFAVRPEGSVSTLKIQRTERGDSAVYLCASSPSPGLGGYTFGSGTRLTVV.

The chain is built from TRBV11-3 and TRBJ1-2; the D gene is possibly TRBD1 (5 bases). Trimming shortened V by 2 bases and J by 4 bases, and 11 bases separated the two germline ends. Germline CDR1 is SGHNT and CDR2 is YENEEA. The CDR3 covers 14 residues. The CDR3 sequence: CASSLRGATYGYTF. In DNA, the CDR3 is TGTGCCAGCAGCTTACGCGGGGCTACCTATGGCTACACCTTC.

This clone has more than one count but fewer than ten. The chain recombines TRBV5-1 with TRBJ2-3; 10 nucleotides align to TRBD2. The germline CDR1 and CDR2 sequences are SGHRS and YFSETQ. With 4 bases clipped from V and 4 bases from J, the junction kept 6 bases outside the gene matches. This CDR3 is 15 amino acids long. CDR3 loop: CASSLKAGGPDTQYF. The DNA for the CDR3 is TGCGCCAGCAGCCTTAAAGCGGGGGGGCCAGATACGCAGTATTTT.